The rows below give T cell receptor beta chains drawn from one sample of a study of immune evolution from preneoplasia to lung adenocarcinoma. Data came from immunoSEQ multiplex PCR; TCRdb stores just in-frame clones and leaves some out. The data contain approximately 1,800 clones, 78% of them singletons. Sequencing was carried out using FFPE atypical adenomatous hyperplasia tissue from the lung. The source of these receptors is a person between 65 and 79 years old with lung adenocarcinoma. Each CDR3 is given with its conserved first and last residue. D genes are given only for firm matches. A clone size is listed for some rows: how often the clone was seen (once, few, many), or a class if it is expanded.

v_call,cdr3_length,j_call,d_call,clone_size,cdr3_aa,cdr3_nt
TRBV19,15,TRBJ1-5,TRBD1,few,CASSPEQGVNQPQHF,TGTGCCAGTAGTCCGGAACAGGGGGTGAATCAGCCCCAGCATTTT
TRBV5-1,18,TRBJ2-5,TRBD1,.,CASSLATGTGGRQETQYF,TGCGCCAGCAGCTTGGCCACCGGGACAGGGGGCCGCCAAGAGACCCAGTACTTC
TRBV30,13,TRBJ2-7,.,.,CAWSVRPGREQYF,TGTGCCTGGAGTGTACGACCCGGGCGGGAGCAGTACTTC
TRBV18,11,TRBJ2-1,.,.,CASSPYNEQFF,TGTGCCAGCTCACCATACAATGAGCAGTTCTTC
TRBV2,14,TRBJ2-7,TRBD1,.,CASSSWDSPYEQYF,TGTGCCAGCAGCAGTTGGGACAGCCCCTACGAGCAGTACTTC
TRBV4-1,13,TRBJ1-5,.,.,CASSQDRGQPQHF,TGCGCCAGCAGCCAAGATCGGGGCCAGCCCCAGCATTTT
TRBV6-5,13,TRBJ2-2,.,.,CASRGLNTGELFF,TGTGCCAGCAGGGGGCTGAACACCGGGGAGCTGTTTTTT
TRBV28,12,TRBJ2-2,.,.,CASSVRDLGLFF,TGTGCCAGCAGTGTACGGGACCTGGGGCTGTTTTTT
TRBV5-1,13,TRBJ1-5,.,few,CASSADSNQPQHF,TGCGCCAGCAGCGCGGATAGCAATCAGCCCCAGCATTTT
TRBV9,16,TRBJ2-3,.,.,CASSVGGLGSSSPQYF,TGTGCCAGCAGCGTAGGGGGGTTGGGGAGTAGCTCCCCCCAGTATTTT
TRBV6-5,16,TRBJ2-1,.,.,CASSYRRVSSYNEQFF,TGTGCCAGCAGTTATCGGCGGGTGAGCTCCTACAATGAGCAGTTCTTC
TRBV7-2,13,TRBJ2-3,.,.,CASSLGGANTQYF,TGTGCCAGCAGCTTAGGGGGGGCTAATACGCAGTATTTT
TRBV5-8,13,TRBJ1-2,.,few,CASSFSENYGYTF,TGTGCCAGCAGCTTCTCGGAGAACTATGGCTACACCTTC
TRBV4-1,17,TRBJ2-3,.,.,CASSQDLTSEKTDTQYF,TGCGCCAGCAGCCAAGATTTGACTAGTGAGAAGACAGATACGCAGTATTTT
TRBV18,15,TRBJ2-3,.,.,CASSPNQGRTDTQYF,TGTGCCAGCTCACCAAATCAGGGGCGCACAGATACGCAGTATTTT
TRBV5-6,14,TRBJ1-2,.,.,CASSPWLPNYGYTF,TGTGCCAGCAGCCCGTGGCTACCTAACTATGGCTACACCTTC
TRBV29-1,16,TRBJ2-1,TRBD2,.,CSVEDQLAGSYNEQFF,TGCAGCGTTGAAGATCAACTAGCGGGGTCCTACAATGAGCAGTTCTTC
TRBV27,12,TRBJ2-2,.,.,CASSLQTGELFF,TGTGCCAGCAGTTTACAGACCGGGGAGCTGTTTTTT
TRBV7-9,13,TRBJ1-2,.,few,CASSGALNYGYTF,TGTGCCAGCAGCGGAGCTCTAAACTATGGCTACACCTTC
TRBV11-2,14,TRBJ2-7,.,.,CASSLDRSSNEQYF,TGTGCCAGCAGCTTAGATAGGAGTAGCAACGAGCAGTACTTC
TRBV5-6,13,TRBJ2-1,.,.,CASSPRFYNEQFF,TGTGCCAGCAGCCCCCGGTTCTACAATGAGCAGTTCTTC
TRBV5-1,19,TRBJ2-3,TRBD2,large,CASSLTGTSGKGRADTQYF,TGCGCCAGCAGCTTGACCGGGACTAGCGGGAAAGGAAGGGCAGATACGCAGTATTTT
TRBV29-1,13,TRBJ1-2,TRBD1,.,CSVLDRSNYGYTF,TGCAGCGTTTTGGACAGGTCGAACTATGGCTACACCTTC
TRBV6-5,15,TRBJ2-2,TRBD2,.,CASSPLAGGTGELFF,TGTGCCAGCAGTCCCCTTGCGGGAGGAACCGGGGAGCTGTTTTTT
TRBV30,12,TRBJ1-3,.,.,CAWKRSGNTIYF,TGTGCCTGGAAACGGAGTGGAAACACCATATATTTT
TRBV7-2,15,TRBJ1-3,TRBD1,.,CASSYGTGKGNTIYF,TGTGCCAGCAGCTATGGGACAGGGAAAGGAAACACCATATATTTT
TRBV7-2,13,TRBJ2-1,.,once,CASSSGTPHEQFF,TGTGCCAGCAGCTCGGGGACCCCACATGAGCAGTTCTTC
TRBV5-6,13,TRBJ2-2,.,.,CAGAEGHTGELFF,TGTGCCGGGGCCGAGGGCCATACCGGGGAGCTGTTTTTT